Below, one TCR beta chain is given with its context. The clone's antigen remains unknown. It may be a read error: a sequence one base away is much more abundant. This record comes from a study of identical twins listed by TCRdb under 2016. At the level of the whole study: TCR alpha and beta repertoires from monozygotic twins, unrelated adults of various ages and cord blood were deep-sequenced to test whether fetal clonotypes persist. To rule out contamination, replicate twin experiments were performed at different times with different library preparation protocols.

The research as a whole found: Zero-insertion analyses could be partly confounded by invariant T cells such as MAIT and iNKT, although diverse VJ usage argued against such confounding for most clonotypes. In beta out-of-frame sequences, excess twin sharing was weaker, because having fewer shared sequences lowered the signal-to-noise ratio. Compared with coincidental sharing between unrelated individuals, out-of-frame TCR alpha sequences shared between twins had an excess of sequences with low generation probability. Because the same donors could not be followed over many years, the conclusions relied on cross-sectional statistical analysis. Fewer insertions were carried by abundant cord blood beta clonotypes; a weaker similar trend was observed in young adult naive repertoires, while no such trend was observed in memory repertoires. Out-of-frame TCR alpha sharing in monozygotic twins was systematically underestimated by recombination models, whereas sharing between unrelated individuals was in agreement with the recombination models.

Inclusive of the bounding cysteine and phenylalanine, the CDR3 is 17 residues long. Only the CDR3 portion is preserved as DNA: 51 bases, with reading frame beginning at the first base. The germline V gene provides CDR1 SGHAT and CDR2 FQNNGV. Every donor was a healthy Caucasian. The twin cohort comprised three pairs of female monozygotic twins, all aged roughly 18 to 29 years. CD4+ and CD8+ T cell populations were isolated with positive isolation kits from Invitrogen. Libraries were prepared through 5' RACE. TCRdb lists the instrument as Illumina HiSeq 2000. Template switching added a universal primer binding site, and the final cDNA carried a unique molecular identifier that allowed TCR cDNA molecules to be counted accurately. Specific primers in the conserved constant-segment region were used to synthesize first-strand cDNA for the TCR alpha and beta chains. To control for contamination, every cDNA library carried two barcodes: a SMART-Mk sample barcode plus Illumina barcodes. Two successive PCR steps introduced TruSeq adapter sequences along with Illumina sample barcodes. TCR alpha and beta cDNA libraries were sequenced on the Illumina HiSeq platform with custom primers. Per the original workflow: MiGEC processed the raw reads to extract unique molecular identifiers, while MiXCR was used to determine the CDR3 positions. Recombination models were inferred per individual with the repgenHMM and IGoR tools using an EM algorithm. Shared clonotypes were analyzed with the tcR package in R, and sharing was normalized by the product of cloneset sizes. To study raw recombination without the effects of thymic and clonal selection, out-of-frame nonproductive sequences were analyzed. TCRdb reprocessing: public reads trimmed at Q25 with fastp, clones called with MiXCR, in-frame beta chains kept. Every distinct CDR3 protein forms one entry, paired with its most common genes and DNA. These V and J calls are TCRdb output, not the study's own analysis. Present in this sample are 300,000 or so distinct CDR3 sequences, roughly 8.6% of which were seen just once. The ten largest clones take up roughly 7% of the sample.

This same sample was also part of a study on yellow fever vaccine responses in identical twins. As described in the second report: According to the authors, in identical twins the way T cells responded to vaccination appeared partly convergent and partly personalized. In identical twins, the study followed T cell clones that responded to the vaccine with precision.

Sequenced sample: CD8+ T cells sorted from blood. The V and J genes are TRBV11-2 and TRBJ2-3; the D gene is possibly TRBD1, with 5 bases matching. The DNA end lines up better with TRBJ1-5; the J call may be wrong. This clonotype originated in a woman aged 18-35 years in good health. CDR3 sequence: CASSLERDPSWPDTQHF. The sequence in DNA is TGTGCCAGCAGCTTAGAACGGGACCCATCCTGGCCAGATACGCAGCATTTT.